What follows describes a single T cell receptor beta chain. Its antigen is not identified. The sample originates from a study of early T cells in non-severe SARS-CoV-2 infection. At the level of the study: The input, bulk RNA from unsorted whole blood, was sequenced, and chains were unpaired.

Unique molecular identifiers were attached to individual cDNA molecules. TCRdb analysed the 5' RACE reads with MiXCR anew, one entry per CDR3 protein. Of 70,000 to 85,000 distinct CDR3 sequences listed, roughly an eighth are singletons. Germline assignment: CDR1 MDHEN and CDR2 SYDVKM. Between the trimmed V and J ends, which lost 8 bases and 0 bases, there was a span of 8 bases. The CDR3 runs 12 residues. Broader study findings: The matching step, a VDJdb search, favored anti-spike CD8 responses and missed private and CD4 specificities.

The sample comprised whole blood. The gene calls are TRBV28 and TRBJ2-7; the D is unclear. This clonotype was obtained from an adult who was a healthcare worker with PCR-confirmed SARS-CoV-2 infection or an uninfected control (not recorded which). CDR3 sequence reads: CASCPSSYEQYF. The CDR3 DNA reads TGTGCCAGCTGCCCGAGCTCCTACGAGCAGTACTTC.